This TCR beta chain was captured in a study of blood T cell repertoires in COVID-19. Trimming shortened V by 5 bases and J by 3 bases, and 20 bases separated the two germline ends. Germline V lookup: CDR1 SEHNR, CDR2 FQNEAQ (reference sequence). CDR3 size: 17 residues. Study processing details: It was from reference gene primer amplification that nucleated cell counts were estimated. Data came from immunoSEQ multiplex PCR; TCRdb stores just in-frame clones and leaves some out. That table gives V, J and clone size, and the DNA gave D and trimming. The sample includes fewer than 120,000 clones, 87% seen only once; the top ten take more than 4%.

The source is a human donor in a cohort sampled during active COVID-19. The sequenced sample was peripheral blood. The genes are TRBV7-9 and TRBJ1-3, with a weak D call TRBD1 (5 bases). In DNA, the CDR3 is TGTGCCAGCAGCCCCCTCCGGGTGGGGCTAGATGGAAACACCATATATTTT. It codes for CASSPLRVGLDGNTIYF. The full variable domain, in which reference TRBV7-9 and TRBJ1-3 provide the parts outside the CDR3, is DTGVSQNPRHKITKRGQNVTFRCDPISEHNRLYWYRQTLGQGPEFLTYFQNEAQLEKSRLLSDRFSAERPKGSFSTLEIQRTEQGDSAMYLCASSPLRVGLDGNTIYFGEGSWLTVV.